Following are 7 T cell receptor beta chains from one sample sequenced in a study of blood T cell repertoires in COVID-19. Profiling relied on immunoSEQ multiplex PCR, and the TCRdb table lists in-frame clones only, not all of them. The table records about 270,000 clones, about 87% of them present only once. Sequencing was performed on PBMCs or T cells enriched from blood (not recorded which). Source of these receptors: a woman aged 45-59 years who had recovered from COVID-19.

This chain connects TRBV24-1 to TRBJ1-5; D possibly corresponds to TRBD1 (6 bases). This CDR3 contains 14 residues. Germline V lookup: CDR1 KGHDR, CDR2 SFDVKD. Trimming took off 3 bases at V and 2 bases at J, with 7 bases between the two ends. The CDR3 spells CATSDAGGNQPQHF. CDR3 bases: TGTGCCACCAGTGATGCAGGGGGCAATCAGCCCCAGCATTTT.

The rearrangement links TRBV5-8 to TRBJ2-5; D is ambiguous. Trimming took 2 bases from V and 5 from J, leaving 22 bases between them. CDR3 length equals 17 residues. Germline CDR1 is SGHTS and CDR2 is YDEGEE. The CDR3 bases are TGTGCCAGCAGCTTTGGCGGCCTAAACCCGCCCGGGGAGACCCAGTACTTC. Residues: CASSFGGLNPPGETQYF.

The chain links TRBV5-1 to TRBJ1-4; D uncertain. The CDR3 is 13 residues long. Trimming cost V 4 bases and J 5 bases, with 9 bases left between them. Germline V lookup: CDR1 SGHRS, CDR2 YFSETQ. CDR3 residues: CASSPGKNEKLFF. In DNA form, the CDR3 reads TGCGCCAGCAGCCCGGGTAAAAATGAAAAACTGTTTTTT.

This chain connects TRBV29-1 to TRBJ1-6; 7 bases are shared with TRBD1. J was trimmed by 10 bases and V by 4 bases; bases with no gene match: 7. The V gene's germline CDR1 is SQVTM and CDR2 ANQGSEA. The CDR3 has 13 amino acids. The CDR3 DNA reads TGCAGCGTTGGGGACAGCGAGCGGTCACCCCTCCACTTT. This translates into CSVGDSERSPLHF.

This rearrangement joins TRBV28 to TRBJ1-4; the D is unclear. Germline lookup yields CDR1 MDHEN and CDR2 SYDVKM. The length of the CDR3 is 14 residues. Trimming took 3 bases from V and 5 from J, leaving 10 bases between them. The DNA of the CDR3 is TGTGCCAGCAGTTTGCGGTATAGGAATGAAAAACTGTTTTTT. Residues: CASSLRYRNEKLFF.

The CDR3 spells CASSLMSSGSNEQFF. The CDR3 DNA follows: TGTGCCAGCAGTTTAATGTCTAGCGGGAGTAATGAGCAGTTCTTC. This chain connects TRBV28 to TRBJ2-1, with 10 bases identical to TRBD2. CDR1 is MDHEN and CDR2 is SYDVKM in the germline V gene. The CDR3 spans 15 residues. V trimming: 2 bases; J trimming: 7 bases; junction bases outside the gene matches: 5. The whole variable domain, remainder taken from reference TRBV28 and TRBJ2-1, is DVKVTQSSRYLVKRTGEKVFLECVQDMDHENMFWYRQDPGLGLRLIYFSYDVKMKEKGDIPEGYSVSREKKERFSLILESASTNQTSMYLCASSLMSSGSNEQFFGPGTRLTVL.

This clone is a singleton in its sample. This chain connects TRBV3-1 (or the pseudogene TRBV3-2) to TRBJ2-3; D is possibly TRBD2 (5 bases). Germline CDR1 is LGHDT and CDR2 is YNNKEL (reference sequence). V gave up 7 bases and J gave up 0 bases, with 14 bases separating them. The CDR3 totals 15 residues. The CDR3 protein is CASTPAEGSTDTQYF. The CDR3 DNA reads TGTGCCAGCACGCCAGCAGAGGGTAGCACAGATACGCAGTATTTT.